This T cell receptor beta chain was recorded in a study of shared clonotypes between healthy human individuals. The study separated CD4+ cells into CD45RA+ naive and CD45RA-negative memory subsets. With V trimmed by 0 bases and J by 7 bases, 9 bases remained unmatched. The CDR3 covers 16 residues. Germline V gene lookup returns CDR1 SGHKS and CDR2 YYEKEE (reference sequence). About this clone itself: Its antigen is currently unknown.

Overall study findings and caveats: The diversity represented, both genetic and in exposure history, was limited by few donors. Non-shared clonotypes were found to have lower generation probabilities than the clonotypes that were shared by all four of the sorted-subset donors.

Using immunoSEQ multiplex PCR, the repertoire was profiled, and TCRdb retains in-frame clones only, with some absent. The sample holds some 790,000 clones; 72% are singletons and the top ten take over 1.5%. The receptor comes from a woman aged 30 to 39 in good health. Sequencing was done on a sample of memory CD4+ T cells sorted from blood. The subset: CD45RA-negative fraction. The V and J genes are TRBV5-5 and TRBJ2-7; 11 bases agree with TRBD1. CDR3 sequence reads: CASSLDGTGGIREQYF. CDR3 coding DNA: TGTGCCAGCAGCTTGGATGGGACAGGGGGGATTCGAGAGCAGTACTTC.